These 10 T cell receptor beta chains originate from one sample sequenced in a study of blood T cell repertoires in COVID-19. Generated by immunoSEQ multiplex PCR, the TCRdb table keeps only in-frame clones and is missing some. The table shows about 280,000 clones, with about 89% occurring only once. Sequencing used peripheral blood. Receptors originate from a man in his fifties or sixties with acute or convalescent COVID-19.

The chain couples TRBV10-3 to TRBJ2-3; TRBD2 matches at 12 bases. The CDR3 covers 19 residues. Losses at the gene ends were 11 bases for V and 7 bases for J; bases not matched to a gene: 25. CDR1 and CDR2 (germline): ENHRY, SYGVKD. As DNA, the CDR3 is TGTGCCCCGCCCGGCCGACTAGCGGGGGCGATAAACCTTTTTAATACGCAGTATTTT. It specifies CAPPGRLAGAINLFNTQYF.

The rearrangement joins TRBV7-9 to TRBJ2-7, with 10 bases aligning to TRBD2. The CDR3 runs 14 residues. The germline gives CDR1 SEHNR, CDR2 FQNEAQ (reference sequence). J gave up 0 bases and V 8 bases, and 4 bases lay outside the gene matches. The chain's CDR3 is CASSRTSGSYEQYF. CDR3 bases: TGTGCCAGCTCCCGGACTAGCGGCTCCTACGAGCAGTACTTC. Complete variable domain (other parts from reference TRBV7-9 and TRBJ2-7): DTGVSQNPRHKITKRGQNVTFRCDPISEHNRLYWYRQTLGQGPEFLTYFQNEAQLEKSRLLSDRFSAERPKGSFSTLEIQRTEQGDSAMYLCASSRTSGSYEQYFGPGTRLTVT.

This clone was detected a few times. This sequence joins TRBV7-8 and TRBJ1-1; weak D call: TRBD1 (5 bases). Germline V gene lookup returns CDR1 SGHVS and CDR2 FQNEAQ. CDR3 length equals 14 residues. V was pared by 3 bases and J by 1 base, with 9 bases between. The DNA of the CDR3 is TGTGCCAGCAGCTTGGGGGAGGGGAACACTGAAGCTTTCTTT. Protein product: CASSLGEGNTEAFF.

The chain links TRBV3-1 (or the pseudogene TRBV3-2) to TRBJ1-2, with 9 bases fitting TRBD1. Trimming took 3 bases from V and 6 from J; bases not matched to a gene: 8. This CDR3 has 15 residues. Germline CDR1 and CDR2: LGHDT and YNNKEL (reference sequence). CDR3 DNA: TGTGCCAGCAGCCATTCGGGACAGGGTGTCCATGGCTACACCTTC. This gives the protein CASSHSGQGVHGYTF.

The chain joins TRBV3-1 (or the pseudogene TRBV3-2) to TRBJ2-7, with TRBD1 matching 12 bases. The CDR3 length is 15 residues. Per germline, CDR1 LGHDT and CDR2 YNNKEL (reference sequence). The ends lost 4 bases at V and 5 bases at J; junction bases unmatched: 6. Here the CDR3 reads CASSLGTGGLNEQYF. The CDR3 nucleotides read TGTGCCAGCAGCCTAGGGACAGGGGGCTTGAACGAGCAGTACTTC.

The rearrangement links TRBV9 to TRBJ2-1; 7 bases match TRBD2. Germline CDR1 reads SGDLS; CDR2 reads YYNGEE. The length of the CDR3 is 15 residues. J gave up 6 bases and V 0 bases, and 6 bases lay outside the gene matches. This chain's CDR3 is CASSVGGWGGNEQFF. In DNA, the CDR3 is TGTGCCAGCAGCGTAGGAGGCTGGGGGGGCAATGAGCAGTTCTTC.

The V call is TRBV10-1, the J call TRBJ2-3, with 8 bases aligning to TRBD2. Germline CDR1 reads WNHNN; CDR2 reads SYGVQD (reference sequence). This CDR3 spans 17 amino acids. V lost 4 bases to trimming and J lost 4 bases; unmatched junction nucleotides: 13. CDR3: CASSGGTSGGLPDTQYF. The CDR3 bases are TGCGCCAGCAGTGGGGGTACCAGCGGGGGCCTTCCAGATACGCAGTATTTT.

V gene TRBV11-2 combines with J gene TRBJ1-5, with D possibly matching TRBD1 (5 bases). CDR1 is SGHAT and CDR2 is FQNNGV in the germline V gene. This CDR3 comprises 15 residues. With 0 bases removed from V and 7 bases from J, the gap between germline ends came to 13 bases. CDR3 DNA sequence: TGTGCCAGCAGCTTAGACCCGGGGGTCGGGCAGCCCCAGCATTTT. It specifies CASSLDPGVGQPQHF.

The rearrangement links TRBV11-2 to TRBJ1-2, with TRBD1 as a possible D gene (6 bases). There are 13 residues in the CDR3. Trimming left V 5 bases short and J 2 bases short, with 9 bases between. The germline CDR1 and CDR2 sequences are SGHAT and FQNNGV. The CDR3 sequence is CASSNGQNYGYTF. In nucleotides, the CDR3 is TGTGCCAGCAGCAATGGACAGAACTATGGCTACACCTTC.

The V call is TRBV10-1, the J call TRBJ1-1, with TRBD1 as a possible D gene (5 bases). The CDR3 length is 17 residues. Germline CDR1 WNHNN, CDR2 SYGVQD (reference sequence). V shed 2 bases and J shed 4 bases, with 20 bases lying between them. The chain's CDR3 is CASSEGTGSFRSTEAFF. Here the CDR3 DNA reads TGCGCCAGCAGTGAGGGTACAGGTTCGTTCCGGAGCACTGAAGCTTTCTTT.